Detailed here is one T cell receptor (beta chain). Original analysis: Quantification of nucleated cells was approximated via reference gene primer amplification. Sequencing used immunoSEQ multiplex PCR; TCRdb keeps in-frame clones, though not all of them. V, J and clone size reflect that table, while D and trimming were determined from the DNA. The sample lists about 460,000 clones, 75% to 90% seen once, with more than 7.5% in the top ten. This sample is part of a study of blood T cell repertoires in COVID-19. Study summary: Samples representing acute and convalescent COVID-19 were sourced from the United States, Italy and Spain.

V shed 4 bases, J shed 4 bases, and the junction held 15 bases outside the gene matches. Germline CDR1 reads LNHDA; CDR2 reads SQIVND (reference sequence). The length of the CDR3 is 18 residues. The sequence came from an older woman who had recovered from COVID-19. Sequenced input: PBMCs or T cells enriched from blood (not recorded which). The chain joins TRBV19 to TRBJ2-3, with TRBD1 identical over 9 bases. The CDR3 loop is CASSTLGQGTVWADTQYF. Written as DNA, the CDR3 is TGTGCCAGTAGTACCCTCGGACAGGGGACGGTCTGGGCAGATACGCAGTATTTT.